This T cell receptor beta chain appears in the sequencing data of a study of T-cell memory formation after mild COVID-19. Findings and limits, study-wide: Cross-reactive memory seemingly joined, as some responding clones were found in pre-infection memory. Clones which contracted sat mainly in CM and EM if CD4+, and in EMRA if CD8+.

Constant-segment primers were used for 5'RACE, and the resulting TCR alpha and TCR beta cDNA libraries carried sample barcodes and UMIs. TCRdb itself ran the 5' RACE reads through MiXCR, one entry per CDR3 protein. Here the sample spans a few hundred thousand distinct CDR3 sequences, 20% to 25% being singletons. The table lists this clonotype with a few counts. The antigen is not known. CDR3 size: 14 residues. Losses at the gene ends were 5 bases for V and 2 bases for J; bases not matched to a gene: 4. Per germline, CDR1 SGHTA and CDR2 FQGNSA. The sample consisted of PBMCs or a T cell subset sorted from them (not recorded which). The chain links TRBV7-2 to TRBJ2-3; TRBD2 aligns across 7 bases. This clonotype originated in a man between 18 and 35 years old who had mild COVID-19 (a few samples of this study predate the infection). Cell type and time point are not known. This CDR3 is CASSVSGDTDTQYF. CDR3 in DNA: TGTGCCAGCAGCGTGAGCGGGGACACAGATACGCAGTATTTT.